This T cell receptor (beta chain) was observed in a study of blood T cell repertoires in COVID-19. Study information: The United States, Italy and Spain provided the acute and convalescent COVID-19 samples. T cells, B-cell-depleted T cells, or PBMCs supplied cDNA or gDNA.

Original data processing: Amplification of reference gene primers provided the estimated nucleated cell counts. The assay was immunoSEQ multiplex PCR, and TCRdb's table has in-frame clones only and misses some. V and J calls and clone size are given by that table; D and trimming were obtained from the DNA. The repertoire holds about 14,000 clones, more than 65% seen once, with approximately 30% in the top ten. Germline V lookup: CDR1 LNHDA, CDR2 SQIVND (reference sequence). The CDR3 is made up of 16 amino acids. V was pared by 1 base and J by 0 bases, with 10 bases between. The receptor's source is a human donor in a cohort sampled during active COVID-19. Sequencing was performed on peripheral blood. The chain links TRBV19 to TRBJ2-1, with no clear D. For the CDR3, the DNA is TGTGCCAGTAGTATAGTAGCCCCAAGCTCCTACAATGAGCAGTTCTTC. It codes for CASSIVAPSSYNEQFF.